This T cell receptor beta chain was sequenced during a study of blood T cell repertoires in COVID-19. As for the study in general: Acute-phase and convalescent COVID-19 samples originated in the United States, Italy and Spain.

V dropped 0 bases and J dropped 6 bases, with 17 bases sitting between them. CDR1 MGHRA and CDR2 YSYEKL come from the germline V gene. The CDR3 runs 16 residues. In the original analysis: Using reference gene primer amplification, nucleated cell counts were estimated. Assay: immunoSEQ multiplex PCR; the TCRdb copy retains only in-frame clones and omits some. That table furnishes V, J and clone size, whereas the DNA furnished D and trimming. The sample lists some 100,000 clones, around 83% occurring once. Sample: peripheral blood. This chain uses TRBV4-1 with TRBJ2-5; D might be TRBD2 (6 bases). This clonotype was sampled from a woman aged 80 or over with active or convalescent COVID-19. For the CDR3, the DNA is TGCGCCAGCAGCCAAGACCGGGACTCCGGGGTTCAGACCCAGTACTTC. Its protein product is CASSQDRDSGVQTQYF.